Listed here is a single T cell receptor beta chain. The antigen is undetermined. CDR1 and CDR2 (germline): MNHNS, SASEGT. The CDR3 extends over 17 amino acids. With 2 bases removed from V and 8 bases from J, the gap between germline ends came to 21 bases. This was the immunoSEQ version 4 assay in survey mode. Sequencing used immunoSEQ multiplex PCR; TCRdb keeps in-frame clones, though not all of them. This table holds 30,000 to 35,000 clones, roughly 82% found once. The sample belongs to a study of persistence of HIV-infected CD4 T cells. Study at large: Donors were ART-treated; their CMV- and Gag-responding CD4+ T cells were isolated. Study-wide results and caveats: The rare CMV-responding cells with HIV-1 proviruses were not separately TCR-sequenced.

The stimulus was an HIV-1 Gag 15-mer peptide pool, about 1 ug/peptide/mL. CD40L-negative CD69-negative CD45RO-high memory CD4+ T cells were sorted as populations depleted of antigen-responding cells. CD4+ T cell counts exceeded 400 cells/uL; CMV serology was positive. V usage is TRBV6-1 and J usage is TRBJ2-2, with D perhaps TRBD2 (7 bases). The sample was CD4+ T cells sorted from PBMCs after roughly 17-hour stimulation, taken from a patient who received antiretroviral therapy. This TCR was sampled from an adult woman with HIV who was CMV-seropositive. CDR3 region: CASSELMGRGVRGELFF. CDR3 in DNA: TGTGCCAGCAGTGAACTGATGGGGAGGGGGGTTCGAGGGGAGCTGTTTTTT.